One and the same sample provided the 11 T cell receptor beta chains below, sequenced in a study of blood T cell repertoires in COVID-19. TCRdb's table, derived via immunoSEQ multiplex PCR, lists solely in-frame clones and lacks some. The sample lists some 350,000 clones, around nine tenths occurring once. The sequencing sample was made of peripheral blood. The receptors here all came from a woman between 18 and 30 years old who had recovered from COVID-19.

The J gene is TRBJ2-3, the V gene TRBV24-1, with D possibly matching TRBD1 (7 bases). This CDR3 is 16 amino acids long. CDR1 and CDR2 from the germline V gene are KGHDR and SFDVKD. Trimming removed 2 bases from V and 3 bases from J, with 14 bases in between. The CDR3 DNA reads as TGTGCCACCAGTGATTCCAGGGGGGCGCAGACAGATACGCAGTATTTT. Translating it yields CATSDSRGAQTDTQYF.

This chain uses TRBV11-3 with TRBJ1-3; D may be TRBD1 (5 bases). The CDR3 runs 16 residues. Trimming pared 0 bases from V and 3 bases from J, leaving 12 bases between. In germline, CDR1 is SGHNT, CDR2 YENEEA. For the CDR3, the DNA is TGTGCCAGCAGCTTAGAAGGGGCTTTCAGTGGAAACACCATATATTTT. Its translation is CASSLEGAFSGNTIYF.

The CDR3 DNA sequence: TGTGCCAGCAGCATGCTGGGACAGGTCACAGATACGCAGTATTTT. It codes for CASSMLGQVTDTQYF. The V call is TRBV21-1, the J call TRBJ2-3; the D call of TRBD1 is as the table states it, not checked on the DNA. TRBV21-1 is marked as a pseudogene. The CDR3 loop spans 15 amino acids.

The chain has TRBV2 and TRBJ2-7, with TRBD1 matching 7 bases. The V and J ends lost 1 base and 10 bases, in that order; junction bases with no gene match: 13. The CDR3 length is 15 residues. Germline CDR1 and CDR2: SNHLY and FYNNEI. Written as DNA, the CDR3 is TGTGCCAGCAGTGAAGGTCTCGACAGGGATGCCTTTCAGTACGTC. It translates to CASSEGLDRDAFQYV.

The V call is TRBV6-2 or TRBV6-3, the J call TRBJ2-7; possibly TRBD2 for D (5 bases). CDR3 length: 14 residues. V lost 6 bases, J lost 6 bases, and 18 bases lay in between. Germline V gene lookup returns CDR1 MNHEY and CDR2 SVGEGT. CDR3 in amino acids: CASSFRRVRGEQYV. The DNA of the CDR3 is TGTGCCAGCAGCTTCCGACGTGTACGGGGCGAGCAGTACGTC.

The chain couples TRBV5-4 to TRBJ2-2, with TRBD2 matching over 7 bases. Germline V gives CDR1 SGHNT, CDR2 YYREEE (reference sequence). This CDR3 contains 19 residues. The trim removed 0 bases at V and 1 base at J, leaving 12 bases unmatched. The CDR3 here is CASSLGGASGFKNTGELFF. CDR3 sequence (DNA): TGTGCCAGCAGCTTGGGTGGGGCTAGCGGCTTCAAGAACACCGGGGAGCTGTTTTTT.

This rearrangement joins TRBV6-5 to TRBJ1-5; 9 bases map to TRBD1. The CDR3 is 15 residues long. J lost 6 bases, V lost 8 bases, and 11 bases had no gene match. Germline values: CDR1 MNHEY, CDR2 SVGAGI. Here the CDR3 reads CASRLTGGAGQPQHF. CDR3 nucleotides: TGTGCCAGCCGTCTTACAGGGGGCGCGGGTCAGCCCCAGCATTTT.

J is TRBJ2-5 and V is TRBV6-2 or TRBV6-3; TRBD2 aligns across 13 bases. Per germline, CDR1 MNHEY and CDR2 SVGEGT. This CDR3 contains 19 residues. V lost 0 bases, J lost 6 bases, and 13 bases stayed unmatched. The chain's CDR3 is CASSYSSQLAGGREKTQYF. Written as DNA, the CDR3 is TGTGCCAGCAGTTACTCGAGCCAACTAGCGGGAGGGCGGGAGAAGACCCAGTACTTC.

This clone occurred once. V usage is TRBV5-6 and J usage is TRBJ1-5; D not resolved. Trimming took 4 bases from V and 2 from J, leaving 16 bases between them. Germline assignment: CDR1 SGHDT and CDR2 YYEEEE. The CDR3 contains 16 residues. CDR3 sequence (DNA): TGTGCCAGCAGCCCATGGAGAGGCCTGGGCAATCAGCCCCAGCATTTT. Residues: CASSPWRGLGNQPQHF.

The chain has TRBV5-4 and TRBJ1-1; 10 bases agree with TRBD1. The germline CDR1 and CDR2 sequences are SGHNT and YYREEE (reference sequence). The CDR3 extends over 15 amino acids. Unmatched junction bases numbered 6, after V lost 3 bases and J lost 4 bases. The CDR3 region has the DNA TGTGCCAGCAGCTGGGGGACAGGGGAGGGCACTGAAGCTTTCTTT. This translates into CASSWGTGEGTEAFF.

As DNA, the CDR3 is TGTGCCAGCAGCAAAGGTAGGGACTCAAGCGGGGGTGAGCAGTTCTTC. Translating it yields CASSKGRDSSGGEQFF. This sequence joins TRBV21-1 and TRBJ2-1; TRBD2 is the table's D call, not checked against the DNA. TRBV21-1 is a documented pseudogene. The CDR3 length is 16 residues.